The 11 T cell receptor beta chains in this list originate from one sample, sequenced in a study of beta chain features in type 1 diabetes. Study observations and caveats: TCRB CDR3 length was moderately but significantly reduced in all four CD4+ subsets of Type 1 diabetes patients.

cDNA synthesis used the whole RNA isolate, giving expressed TCRB sequences. Assay: immunoSEQ multiplex PCR; the TCRdb copy retains only in-frame clones and omits some. Among 200,000 to 300,000 clones, roughly 20% were seen once, and the ten largest hold less than 0.035%. Their cognate antigens are unknown. Sequencing used naive CD4+ T cells from blood. The receptors here all came from a middle-aged woman with type 1 diabetes.

This chain connects TRBV27 to TRBJ1-1; D might be TRBD1 (5 bases). Germline V gives CDR1 MNHEY, CDR2 SMNVEV (reference sequence). The CDR3 is 14 residues long. With 2 bases removed from V and 6 bases from J, the gap between germline ends came to 13 bases. The CDR3 is CASSLRAAGPEAFF. The CDR3 DNA follows: TGTGCCAGCAGTTTACGGGCGGCGGGGCCTGAAGCTTTCTTT.

This clone has only a few counts. This sequence joins TRBV6-4 and TRBJ1-6; 7 nucleotides align to TRBD1. CDR1 and CDR2 from the germline V gene are MRHNA and SNTAGT. V shed 2 bases and J 5 bases; nucleotides not matched to a gene: 6. This CDR3 has 16 amino acids. This chain's CDR3 is CASSDQGQPNNSPLHF. CDR3 DNA: TGTGCCAGCAGTGACCAGGGACAGCCAAATAATTCACCCCTCCACTTT.

The chain carries TRBV7-2 and TRBJ1-2; TRBD1 is a possible D gene (6 bases). The ends were cut back, 7 bases at V and 0 bases at J, with 21 bases in the middle. Germline V CDR1 and CDR2: SGHTA, FQGNSA. The CDR3 is made up of 17 amino acids. The chain's CDR3 is CASTPAPLDSPNYGYTF. The CDR3 nucleotides are TGTGCCAGCACCCCTGCGCCCTTGGACAGCCCTAACTATGGCTACACCTTC.

In its sample, this clone was seen a few times. The rearrangement links TRBV2 to TRBJ1-1; the match to TRBD1 covers 10 bases. Germline trimming cut 7 bases from V and 5 bases from J; bases unmatched to any gene: 7. Germline-derived CDR1 and CDR2 are SNHLY and FYNNEI. CDR3 length: 14 residues. Written as DNA, the CDR3 is TGTGCCAGCAAGTGGGACAGGGGTTGGACTGAAGCTTTCTTT. Protein product: CASKWDRGWTEAFF.

This clone was counted only a few times. The chain joins TRBV4-2 to TRBJ2-4; no firm D call. Germline CDR1 and CDR2: LGHNA and YNFKEQ. The CDR3 has 18 amino acids. Trimming left V 0 bases short and J 4 bases short, with 19 bases between. The CDR3 loop is CASSQEPGLDGGKNIQYF. CDR3 DNA: TGTGCCAGCAGCCAAGAACCGGGTCTCGACGGTGGAAAAAACATTCAGTACTTC.

The chain links TRBV18 to TRBJ2-7, with a tentative D call TRBD2 (7 bases). The length of the CDR3 is 15 residues. Trimming left V 6 bases short and J 0 bases short, with 15 bases between. The germline V gene has CDR1 KGHSH and CDR2 LQKENI. CDR3 DNA sequence: TGTGCCAGCTCTGCGGGGAGGGGGAGCTCCTACGAGCAGTACTTC. Protein: CASSAGRGSSYEQYF.

V is TRBV19 and J is TRBJ2-5; D perhaps matches TRBD1 (5 bases). Germline V gives CDR1 LNHDA, CDR2 SQIVND (reference sequence). Trimming removed 2 bases from V and 3 bases from J, with 10 bases in between. The CDR3 length is 14 residues. The CDR3 region has the DNA TGTGCCAGTAGTATAAGGGGTTTAGAAGAGACCCAGTACTTC. Protein sequence: CASSIRGLEETQYF.

A word on this clone: Other nucleotide sequences from this sample produce the same CDR3. V and J are TRBV5-4 and TRBJ2-5, with TRBD2 matching over 10 bases. V lost 4 bases, J lost 3 bases, and 3 bases stayed unmatched. Germline CDR1 reads SGHNT; CDR2 reads YYREEE (reference sequence). CDR3 length: 14 amino acids. The CDR3 sequence is CASSPGLAEETQYF. In nucleotides, the CDR3 is TGTGCCAGCAGCCCTGGACTAGCGGAAGAGACCCAGTACTTC.

The chain combines TRBV27 with TRBJ2-7; D perhaps matches TRBD2 (6 bases). V was trimmed by 5 bases and J by 4 bases, leaving 15 bases between them. This CDR3 has 14 residues. Germline values: CDR1 MNHEY, CDR2 SMNVEV (reference sequence). The CDR3 coding sequence is TGTGCCAGCAGTGCTTACCCCGCGGGATACGAGCAGTACTTC. Protein sequence: CASSAYPAGYEQYF.

The chain has TRBV4-3 and TRBJ2-2; no clear D gene. Trimming left V 3 bases short and J 5 bases short, with 16 bases between. The CDR3 runs to 16 residues. Germline CDR1 and CDR2: LGHNA and YSLEER. CDR3 amino acids: CASSQRAGALTGELFF. DNA of the CDR3: TGCGCCAGCAGCCAGCGCGCCGGTGCCCTAACCGGGGAGCTGTTTTTT.

The rearrangement links TRBV5-1 to TRBJ2-5; TRBD2 agrees at 10 bases. Germline CDR1 is SGHRS and CDR2 is YFSETQ. This CDR3 is built from 16 residues. The V gene end was trimmed by 4 bases and the J gene end by 3 bases; junction bases not matched to a gene: 9. The CDR3 sequence is CASSPTPGTSEETQYF. The DNA of the CDR3 is TGCGCCAGCAGCCCCACCCCCGGGACTAGCGAAGAGACCCAGTACTTC.